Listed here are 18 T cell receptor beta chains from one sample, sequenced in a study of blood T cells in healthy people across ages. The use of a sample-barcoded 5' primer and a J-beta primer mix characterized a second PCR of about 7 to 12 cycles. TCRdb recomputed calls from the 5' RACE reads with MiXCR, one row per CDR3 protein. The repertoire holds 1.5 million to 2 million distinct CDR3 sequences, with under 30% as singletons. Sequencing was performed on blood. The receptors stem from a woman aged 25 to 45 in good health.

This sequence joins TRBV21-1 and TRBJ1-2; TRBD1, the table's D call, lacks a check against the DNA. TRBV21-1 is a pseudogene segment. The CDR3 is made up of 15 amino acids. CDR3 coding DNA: TGTGCCAGCAGCTCCCGCCAGCGCACAGGGGGCGGCTACACCTTC. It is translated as CASSSRQRTGGGYTF.

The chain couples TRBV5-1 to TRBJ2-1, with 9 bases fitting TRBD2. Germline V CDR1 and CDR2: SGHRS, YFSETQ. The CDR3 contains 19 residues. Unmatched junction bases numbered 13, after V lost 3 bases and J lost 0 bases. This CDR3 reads CASSSGGGGGVSSYNEQFF. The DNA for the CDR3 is TGCGCCAGCAGCTCCGGTGGGGGCGGGGGGGTTAGCTCCTACAATGAGCAGTTCTTC.

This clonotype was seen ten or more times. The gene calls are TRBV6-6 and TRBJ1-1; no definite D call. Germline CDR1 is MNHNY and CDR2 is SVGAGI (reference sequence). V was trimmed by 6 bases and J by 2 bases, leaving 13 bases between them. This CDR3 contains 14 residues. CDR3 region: CASSPTGDNTEAFF. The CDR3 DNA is TGTGCCAGCAGCCCGACGGGAGACAACACTGAAGCTTTCTTT.

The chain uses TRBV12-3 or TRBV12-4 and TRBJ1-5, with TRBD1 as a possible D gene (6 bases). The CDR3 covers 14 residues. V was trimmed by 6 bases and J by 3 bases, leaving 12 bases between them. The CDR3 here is CASSPRQANQPQHF. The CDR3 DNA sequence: TGTGCCAGCAGCCCCCGACAGGCCAATCAGCCCCAGCATTTT.

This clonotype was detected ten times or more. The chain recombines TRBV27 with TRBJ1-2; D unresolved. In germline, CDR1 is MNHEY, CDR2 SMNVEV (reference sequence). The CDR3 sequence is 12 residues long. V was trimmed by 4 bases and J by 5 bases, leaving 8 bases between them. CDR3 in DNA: TGTGCCAGCAGTTCCGACATGTATGGCTACACCTTC. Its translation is CASSSDMYGYTF.

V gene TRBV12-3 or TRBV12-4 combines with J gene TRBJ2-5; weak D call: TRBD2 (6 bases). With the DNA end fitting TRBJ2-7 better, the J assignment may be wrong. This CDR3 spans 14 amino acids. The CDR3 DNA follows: TGTGCCAGCAGTCGGGCCTCGGGAGACTACGAGCAGTACTTC. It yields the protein CASSRASGDYEQYF.

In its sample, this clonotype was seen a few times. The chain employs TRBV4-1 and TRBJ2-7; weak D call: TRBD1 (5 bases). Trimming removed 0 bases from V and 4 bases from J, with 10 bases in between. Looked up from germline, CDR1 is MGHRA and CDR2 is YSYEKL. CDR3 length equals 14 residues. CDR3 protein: CASSQDQGKYEQYF. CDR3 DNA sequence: TGCGCCAGCAGCCAAGATCAGGGAAAGTACGAGCAGTACTTC.

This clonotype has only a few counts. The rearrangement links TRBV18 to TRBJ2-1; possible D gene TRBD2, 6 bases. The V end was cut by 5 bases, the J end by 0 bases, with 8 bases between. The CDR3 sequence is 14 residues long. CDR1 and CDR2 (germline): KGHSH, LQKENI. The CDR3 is CASSAGTSYNEQFF. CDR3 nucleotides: TGTGCCAGCTCAGCGGGGACCTCCTACAATGAGCAGTTCTTC.

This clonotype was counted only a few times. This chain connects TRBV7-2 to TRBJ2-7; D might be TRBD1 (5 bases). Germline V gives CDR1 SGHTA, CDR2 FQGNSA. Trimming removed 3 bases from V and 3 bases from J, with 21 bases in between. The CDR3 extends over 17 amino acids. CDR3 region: CASSFYLWGTEDYEQYF. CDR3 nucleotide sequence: TGTGCCAGCAGCTTTTACCTTTGGGGCACAGAGGACTACGAGCAGTACTTC. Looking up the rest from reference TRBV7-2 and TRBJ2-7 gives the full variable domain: GAGVSQSPSNKVTEKGKDVELRCDPISGHTALYWYRQSLGQGLEFLIYFQGNSAPDKSGLPSDRFSAERTGGSVSTLTIQRTQQEDSAVYLCASSFYLWGTEDYEQYFGPGTRLTVT.

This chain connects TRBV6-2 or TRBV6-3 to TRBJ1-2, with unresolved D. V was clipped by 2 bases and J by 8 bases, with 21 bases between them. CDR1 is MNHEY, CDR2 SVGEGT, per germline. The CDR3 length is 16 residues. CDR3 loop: CASSYEDNLGQRGYTF. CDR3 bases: TGTGCCAGCAGTTACGAAGACAACCTCGGCCAGCGGGGCTACACCTTC.

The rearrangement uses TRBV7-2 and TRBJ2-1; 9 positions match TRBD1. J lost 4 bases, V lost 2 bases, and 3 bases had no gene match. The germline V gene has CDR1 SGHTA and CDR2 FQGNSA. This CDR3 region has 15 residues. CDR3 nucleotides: TGTACCAGCAGCTTAAGACAGGGGGATTACAATGAGCAGTTCTTC. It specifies CTSSLRQGDYNEQFF. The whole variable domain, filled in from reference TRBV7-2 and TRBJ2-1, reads GAGVSQSPSNKVTEKGKDVELRCDPISGHTALYWYRQSLGQGLEFLIYFQGNSAPDKSGLPSDRFSAERTGGSVSTLTIQRTQQEDSAVYLCTSSLRQGDYNEQFFGPGTRLTVL.

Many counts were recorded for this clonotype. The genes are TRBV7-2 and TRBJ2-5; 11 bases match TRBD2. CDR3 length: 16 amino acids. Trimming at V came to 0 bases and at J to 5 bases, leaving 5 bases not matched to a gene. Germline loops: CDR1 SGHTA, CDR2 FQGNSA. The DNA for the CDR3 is TGTGCCAGCAGCTTAGCTAGCGGGAGGGGGAGTGAGACCCAGTACTTC. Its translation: CASSLASGRGSETQYF.

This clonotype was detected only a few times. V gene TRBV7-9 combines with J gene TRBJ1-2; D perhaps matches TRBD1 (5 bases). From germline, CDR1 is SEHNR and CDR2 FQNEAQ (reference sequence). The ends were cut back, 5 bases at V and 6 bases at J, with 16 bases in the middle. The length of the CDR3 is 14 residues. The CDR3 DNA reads TGTGCCAGCAGCCGGATAAGACAGTTTGATGGCTACACCTTC. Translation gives CASSRIRQFDGYTF.

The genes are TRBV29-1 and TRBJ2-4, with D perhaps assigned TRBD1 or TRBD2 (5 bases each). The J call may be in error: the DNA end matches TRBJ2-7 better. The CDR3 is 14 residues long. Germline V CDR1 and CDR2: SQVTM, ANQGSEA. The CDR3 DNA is TGCAGCGTTGAAGTACTCCGACCGGGGCGCGAGCAGTACTTC. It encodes CSVEVLRPGREQYF.

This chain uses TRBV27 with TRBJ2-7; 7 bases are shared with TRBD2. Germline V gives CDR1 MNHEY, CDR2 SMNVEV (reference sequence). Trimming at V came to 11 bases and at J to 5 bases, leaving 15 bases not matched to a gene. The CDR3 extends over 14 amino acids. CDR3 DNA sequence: TGTGCCTCCAACCCCGCAGCGGGGTTAGACGAGCAGTACTTC. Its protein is CASNPAAGLDEQYF.

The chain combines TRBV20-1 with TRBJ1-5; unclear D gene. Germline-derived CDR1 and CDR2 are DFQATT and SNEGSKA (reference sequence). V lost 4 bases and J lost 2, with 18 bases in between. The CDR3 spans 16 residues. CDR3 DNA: TGCAGTGCTACCCTTTTAGGGAAGGGAGGCAATCAGCCCCAGCATTTT. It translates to CSATLLGKGGNQPQHF.

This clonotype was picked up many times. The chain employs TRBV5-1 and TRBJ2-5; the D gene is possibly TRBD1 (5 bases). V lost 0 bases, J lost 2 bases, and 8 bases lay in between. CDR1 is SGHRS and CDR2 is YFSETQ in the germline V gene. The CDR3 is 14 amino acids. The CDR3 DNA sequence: TGCGCCAGCAGCTTGGAAGGGGTGCAAGAGACCCAGTACTTC. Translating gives CASSLEGVQETQYF.

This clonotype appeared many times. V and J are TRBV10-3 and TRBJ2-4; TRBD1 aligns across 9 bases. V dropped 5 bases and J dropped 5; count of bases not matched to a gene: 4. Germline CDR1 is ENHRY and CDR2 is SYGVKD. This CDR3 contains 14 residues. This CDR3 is CAISQGTGQNIQYF. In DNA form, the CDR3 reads TGTGCCATCAGTCAAGGGACAGGGCAAAACATTCAGTACTTC.